This is a list of T cell receptor beta chains from one sample in a study of blood T cell repertoires in COVID-19. The protocol was immunoSEQ multiplex PCR, while the TCRdb copy is restricted to in-frame clones and leaves out a portion. The profile shows 250,000 to 350,000 clones, roughly 90% of them singletons. The sample comprised peripheral blood. The receptor set was obtained from a woman in her sixties or seventies with COVID-19, enrolled during active disease. Both conserved end residues are part of each CDR3. Each record gives: clone size, D gene, J gene, CDR3 length, V gene, CDR3 DNA, CDR3 protein. A D gene is named only where the DNA matches it firmly. Clone size is stated in some rows and not others, as once, few, many or a class when expanded.

clone size: NA
D gene: TRBD1
J gene: TRBJ2-7
CDR3 length: 14
V gene: TRBV5-5
CDR3 DNA: TGTGCCAGCAGCTTAGGCCAGGGGGTAGGGGAGCAGTACTTC
CDR3 protein: CASSLGQGVGEQYF

clone size: once
D gene: NA
J gene: TRBJ1-5
CDR3 length: 15
V gene: TRBV9
CDR3 DNA: TGTGCCAGCTCTGAAGGGGGGGGTCTTCGGGAGCCCCAGCATTTT
CDR3 protein: CASSEGGGLREPQHF

clone size: NA
D gene: NA
J gene: TRBJ2-5
CDR3 length: 11
V gene: TRBV4-1
CDR3 DNA: TGCGCCAGCAGCCACGGAGAGACCCAGTACTTC
CDR3 protein: CASSHGETQYF

clone size: NA
D gene: TRBD1
J gene: TRBJ2-3
CDR3 length: 14
V gene: TRBV10-3
CDR3 DNA: TGTGCCATCAGTGCTCAGGGACAGAGAGATACGCAGTATTTT
CDR3 protein: CAISAQGQRDTQYF

clone size: NA
D gene: TRBD1
J gene: TRBJ1-3
CDR3 length: 16
V gene: TRBV9
CDR3 DNA: TGTGCCAGCAGCGTAATGGCAGGGGGCTCTGGAAACACCATATATTTT
CDR3 protein: CASSVMAGGSGNTIYF

clone size: NA
D gene: NA
J gene: TRBJ1-4
CDR3 length: 11
V gene: TRBV20-1
CDR3 DNA: TGCAGTGCTAGAGTATTAGAAAAACTGTTTTTT
CDR3 protein: CSARVLEKLFF

clone size: NA
D gene: NA
J gene: TRBJ2-5
CDR3 length: 15
V gene: TRBV5-1
CDR3 DNA: TGCGCCAGCAGGGAGGCGGCAAAGGGCCAAGAGACCCAGTACTTC
CDR3 protein: CASREAAKGQETQYF

clone size: NA
D gene: NA
J gene: TRBJ2-7
CDR3 length: 15
V gene: TRBV6-5
CDR3 DNA: TGTGCCAGCAGTTTTAGCGTCGGCATCACCTACGAGCAGTACTTC
CDR3 protein: CASSFSVGITYEQYF

clone size: NA
D gene: TRBD1
J gene: TRBJ2-1
CDR3 length: 15
V gene: TRBV6-4
CDR3 DNA: TGTGCCAGCAGTGACTCGGGCAGGGGGTCGAATGAGCAGTTCTTC
CDR3 protein: CASSDSGRGSNEQFF

clone size: NA
D gene: TRBD1
J gene: TRBJ2-2
CDR3 length: 14
V gene: TRBV7-8
CDR3 DNA: TGTGCCAGTGGGGACAGGGTACACACCGGGGAGCTGTTTTTT
CDR3 protein: CASGDRVHTGELFF

clone size: NA
D gene: TRBD1
J gene: TRBJ1-3
CDR3 length: 16
V gene: TRBV27
CDR3 DNA: TGTGCCAGCAGTTCGGGACAGGGGGCTTTGGGAAACACCATATATTTT
CDR3 protein: CASSSGQGALGNTIYF

clone size: NA
D gene: NA
J gene: TRBJ1-6
CDR3 length: 14
V gene: TRBV27
CDR3 DNA: TGTGCCAGCAGTTTGGGGGCTTCGGACTCACCCCTCCACTTT
CDR3 protein: CASSLGASDSPLHF

clone size: once
D gene: TRBD1
J gene: TRBJ2-1
CDR3 length: 14
V gene: TRBV27
CDR3 DNA: TGTGCCAGCAGGGGGACAGCGCTAAGGAGTGAGCAGTTCTTC
CDR3 protein: CASRGTALRSEQFF

clone size: NA
D gene: NA
J gene: TRBJ1-2
CDR3 length: 13
V gene: TRBV9
CDR3 DNA: TGTGCCAGCAGCCAAGACAGAAACTATGGCTACACCTTC
CDR3 protein: CASSQDRNYGYTF

clone size: NA
D gene: NA
J gene: TRBJ1-6
CDR3 length: 15
V gene: TRBV28
CDR3 DNA: TGTGCCAGCAGCTTGGCCCTCTCCTATAATTCACCCCTCCACTTT
CDR3 protein: CASSLALSYNSPLHF

clone size: NA
D gene: NA
J gene: TRBJ1-5
CDR3 length: 14
V gene: TRBV7-2
CDR3 DNA: TGTGCCAGCAGCTTTCGGGCAGGGGATCAGCCCCAGCATTTT
CDR3 protein: CASSFRAGDQPQHF

clone size: once
D gene: NA
J gene: TRBJ1-2
CDR3 length: 16
V gene: TRBV5-6
CDR3 DNA: TGTGCCAGCAGCTGGGGAGAAATGGTATTTGTTTATGGCTACACCTTC
CDR3 protein: CASSWGEMVFVYGYTF

clone size: NA
D gene: NA
J gene: TRBJ1-2
CDR3 length: 15
V gene: TRBV7-9
CDR3 DNA: TGTGCCAGCAGCTTAAGGGGGACGGAGTTCTATGGCTACACCTTC
CDR3 protein: CASSLRGTEFYGYTF

clone size: NA
D gene: TRBD2
J gene: TRBJ2-5
CDR3 length: 13
V gene: TRBV3-1/TRBV3-2
CDR3 DNA: TGTGCCAGCAGCCATTCCGGGGGGGAGACCCAGTACTTC
CDR3 protein: CASSHSGGETQYF

clone size: NA
D gene: NA
J gene: TRBJ2-3
CDR3 length: 15
V gene: TRBV7-2
CDR3 DNA: TGTGCCAGCAGCTTAGGGGCCATTAGCACAGATACGCAGTATTTT
CDR3 protein: CASSLGAISTDTQYF

clone size: NA
D gene: NA
J gene: TRBJ1-6
CDR3 length: 13
V gene: TRBV6-5
CDR3 DNA: TGTGCCAGCAGTCTAAATGGGGCTTCACCCCTCCACTTT
CDR3 protein: CASSLNGASPLHF

clone size: NA
D gene: NA
J gene: TRBJ2-4
CDR3 length: 16
V gene: TRBV28
CDR3 DNA: TGTGCCAGCAGTTACCCCGGCGGGGTGACCAAAAACATTCAGTACTTC
CDR3 protein: CASSYPGGVTKNIQYF

clone size: NA
D gene: TRBD1
J gene: TRBJ1-1
CDR3 length: 14
V gene: TRBV18
CDR3 DNA: TGTGCCAGCTCACCAAGGGGGCTGAGCACTGAAGCTTTCTTT
CDR3 protein: CASSPRGLSTEAFF

clone size: NA
D gene: NA
J gene: TRBJ1-4
CDR3 length: 15
V gene: TRBV7-2
CDR3 DNA: TGTGCCAGCAGCTTAGTGCCAGAAACTAATGAAAAACTGTTTTTT
CDR3 protein: CASSLVPETNEKLFF

clone size: NA
D gene: NA
J gene: TRBJ1-2
CDR3 length: 14
V gene: TRBV28
CDR3 DNA: TGTGCCAGCAGTTTTGTCGAGAGTAACTATGGCTACACCTTC
CDR3 protein: CASSFVESNYGYTF

clone size: NA
D gene: TRBD1
J gene: TRBJ1-1
CDR3 length: 16
V gene: TRBV7-2
CDR3 DNA: TGTGCCAGCAGCCAAGGGACAGGGGCGATTAACACTGAAGCTTTCTTT
CDR3 protein: CASSQGTGAINTEAFF

clone size: NA
D gene: TRBD1
J gene: TRBJ1-4
CDR3 length: 13
V gene: TRBV29-1
CDR3 DNA: TGCAGCGTCCTGGACAGGGACTTTGAAAAACTGTTTTTT
CDR3 protein: CSVLDRDFEKLFF

clone size: NA
D gene: NA
J gene: TRBJ2-7
CDR3 length: 17
V gene: TRBV7-9
CDR3 DNA: TGTGCCAGCAGCTTAGCCTCCGATTGGGGATGGGGGGACGAGCAGTACTTC
CDR3 protein: CASSLASDWGWGDEQYF

clone size: few
D gene: NA
J gene: TRBJ1-6
CDR3 length: 14
V gene: TRBV5-4
CDR3 DNA: TGTGCCAGCAGCCTGCGGGGGGCAAATTCACCCCTCCACTTT
CDR3 protein: CASSLRGANSPLHF

clone size: NA
D gene: NA
J gene: TRBJ1-3
CDR3 length: 15
V gene: TRBV6-6
CDR3 DNA: TGTGCCAGCAGTTCTCGTTTTTCGCTAACGGACACCATATATTTT
CDR3 protein: CASSSRFSLTDTIYF

clone size: NA
D gene: TRBD2
J gene: TRBJ2-1
CDR3 length: 17
V gene: TRBV4-1
CDR3 DNA: TGCGCCAGCAGCCAAAGACTAGCGGGGCCGTCCTACAATGAGCAGTTCTTC
CDR3 protein: CASSQRLAGPSYNEQFF

clone size: NA
D gene: TRBD2
J gene: TRBJ2-5
CDR3 length: 17
V gene: TRBV27
CDR3 DNA: TGTGCCAGCAGTTTCAATGGCGGTAGCGGGTACCAAGAGACCCAGTACTTC
CDR3 protein: CASSFNGGSGYQETQYF

clone size: NA
D gene: NA
J gene: TRBJ1-2
CDR3 length: 14
V gene: TRBV7-8
CDR3 DNA: TGTGCCAGCAGCTTAGCTCTCAGGGACTATGGCTACACCTTC
CDR3 protein: CASSLALRDYGYTF

clone size: NA
D gene: TRBD1
J gene: TRBJ1-1
CDR3 length: 15
V gene: TRBV27
CDR3 DNA: TGTGCCAGCAGTTTATCCTGGACAGGGAACACTGAAGCTTTCTTT
CDR3 protein: CASSLSWTGNTEAFF

clone size: NA
D gene: TRBD1
J gene: TRBJ1-1
CDR3 length: 15
V gene: TRBV14
CDR3 DNA: TGTGCCAGCAGCCAGTGGACAGGGGCGTACACTGAAGCTTTCTTT
CDR3 protein: CASSQWTGAYTEAFF

clone size: NA
D gene: TRBD2
J gene: TRBJ2-3
CDR3 length: 15
V gene: TRBV7-6
CDR3 DNA: TGTGCCAGCAGCCCCCGGACTAGCGGGTTAGATACGCAGTATTTT
CDR3 protein: CASSPRTSGLDTQYF

clone size: NA
D gene: TRBD2
J gene: TRBJ2-7
CDR3 length: 15
V gene: TRBV3-1/TRBV3-2
CDR3 DNA: TGTGCCAGCAGCCAAGCCGGCGGGGGGCACGGTGAGCAGTACTTC
CDR3 protein: CASSQAGGGHGEQYF

clone size: NA
D gene: TRBD2
J gene: TRBJ2-7
CDR3 length: 14
V gene: TRBV19
CDR3 DNA: TGTGCCAGTAGCCAACCTAGCGGGGGTAACGAGCAGTACTTC
CDR3 protein: CASSQPSGGNEQYF

clone size: NA
D gene: TRBD1
J gene: TRBJ2-3
CDR3 length: 13
V gene: TRBV6-1
CDR3 DNA: TGTGCCAGCAGTGAGACAGGGTCTGATACGCAGTATTTT
CDR3 protein: CASSETGSDTQYF

clone size: once
D gene: NA
J gene: TRBJ2-7
CDR3 length: 13
V gene: TRBV5-4
CDR3 DNA: TGTGCCAGCAGCCCGGGGGGCCCCTACGAGCAGTACTTC
CDR3 protein: CASSPGGPYEQYF

clone size: NA
D gene: NA
J gene: TRBJ1-1
CDR3 length: 14
V gene: TRBV29-1
CDR3 DNA: TGCAGCGTTGAAGTGCTGGGGGGGAACACTGAAGCTTTCTTT
CDR3 protein: CSVEVLGGNTEAFF

clone size: NA
D gene: NA
J gene: TRBJ2-2
CDR3 length: 15
V gene: TRBV9
CDR3 DNA: TGTGCCAGCAGCGGGGGTCTAGCAACGGACGGGGAGCTGTTTTTT
CDR3 protein: CASSGGLATDGELFF

clone size: NA
D gene: NA
J gene: TRBJ2-7
CDR3 length: 15
V gene: TRBV18
CDR3 DNA: TGTGCCAGCTCCCCCCTGGCATATGGCTCCTACGAGCAGTACTTC
CDR3 protein: CASSPLAYGSYEQYF

clone size: NA
D gene: TRBD1
J gene: TRBJ2-7
CDR3 length: 15
V gene: TRBV2
CDR3 DNA: TGTGCCAGCAGTGAGACAGGGCTCTTTTCCTACGAGCAGTACTTC
CDR3 protein: CASSETGLFSYEQYF

clone size: few
D gene: TRBD1
J gene: TRBJ1-4
CDR3 length: 13
V gene: TRBV7-9
CDR3 DNA: TGTGCCAGCAGCCCCCGGGACAGGGTGGAACTGTTTTTT
CDR3 protein: CASSPRDRVELFF

clone size: NA
D gene: NA
J gene: TRBJ1-2
CDR3 length: 16
V gene: TRBV4-1
CDR3 DNA: TGCGCCAGCAGCCAAGATTCCTGGGACTTCAACTATGGCTACACCTTC
CDR3 protein: CASSQDSWDFNYGYTF

clone size: once
D gene: TRBD1
J gene: TRBJ1-2
CDR3 length: 15
V gene: TRBV6-2/TRBV6-3
CDR3 DNA: TGTGCCAGCAGTCGGACCCTCCGGGACAGAAATGGCTACACCTTC
CDR3 protein: CASSRTLRDRNGYTF

clone size: NA
D gene: NA
J gene: TRBJ2-7
CDR3 length: 13
V gene: TRBV2
CDR3 DNA: TGTGCCAGCACCCTGGGCGGCGGGGACGAGCAGTACTTC
CDR3 protein: CASTLGGGDEQYF

clone size: NA
D gene: TRBD1
J gene: TRBJ1-1
CDR3 length: 17
V gene: TRBV10-3
CDR3 DNA: TGTGCCATCAGGCCCGGACAGGGAAAGGATGAGAATACTGAAGCTTTCTTT
CDR3 protein: CAIRPGQGKDENTEAFF

clone size: NA
D gene: NA
J gene: TRBJ1-5
CDR3 length: 15
V gene: TRBV6-5
CDR3 DNA: TGTGCCAGCAGGACGACAGGCTCCAATAATCAGCCCCAGCATTTT
CDR3 protein: CASRTTGSNNQPQHF

clone size: NA
D gene: NA
J gene: TRBJ1-3
CDR3 length: 17
V gene: TRBV9
CDR3 DNA: TGTGCCAGCAGCGTAGTGGCAGGGCCACTCTCTGGAAACACCATATATTTT
CDR3 protein: CASSVVAGPLSGNTIYF

clone size: NA
D gene: NA
J gene: TRBJ1-1
CDR3 length: 14
V gene: TRBV5-6
CDR3 DNA: TGTGCCAGCAGTTTCGAACCGGGTTACACTGAAGCTTTCTTT
CDR3 protein: CASSFEPGYTEAFF

clone size: NA
D gene: NA
J gene: TRBJ2-5
CDR3 length: 14
V gene: TRBV7-8
CDR3 DNA: TGTGCCAGCAGCTTTAATAACTTCCGAGAGACCCAGTACTTC
CDR3 protein: CASSFNNFRETQYF

clone size: NA
D gene: NA
J gene: TRBJ2-7
CDR3 length: 15
V gene: TRBV4-3
CDR3 DNA: TGCGCCAGCAGCCAAGAGGGTGGTGCAGGGGCCAAGCAGTACTTC
CDR3 protein: CASSQEGGAGAKQYF